The T cell receptor (beta chain) under discussion was sequenced for a study of cytomegalovirus exposure and HLA in healthy donors. Overall study context: Among about 179 million T cells, an earlier analysis found 117 million unique TCR beta sequences. Study findings and constraints: The analysis excluded some indistinguishable V segments, including TRBV6-2 and TRBV6-3. The investigators catalogued 160 or so TCR beta chains as cytomegalovirus-associated. Data from an earlier analysis indicated that most TCR beta V segments were productive either about 90% or about 30% of the time.

The PCR had 60 Vbeta and 13 Jbeta primers. Measured with immunoSEQ multiplex PCR; TCRdb has only the in-frame clones, and not every one. In the table there are some 140,000 clones, roughly three quarters of which are singletons. Turning to this clone: Its antigen is not known.

The CDR3 runs to 17 residues. Germline-derived CDR1 and CDR2 are SGDLS and YYNGEE. Germline trimming cut 0 bases from V and 3 bases from J; bases unmatched to any gene: 8. The chain recombines TRBV9 with TRBJ2-1; the match to TRBD2 covers 8 bases. The clonotype originates from a young man in good health and CMV-seropositive. The sample comprised PBMCs. The CDR3 nucleotides read TGTGCCAGCAGCGTAGCTACTAGGGCGGGGGGCTACAATGAGCAGTTCTTC. Protein product: CASSVATRAGGYNEQFF.